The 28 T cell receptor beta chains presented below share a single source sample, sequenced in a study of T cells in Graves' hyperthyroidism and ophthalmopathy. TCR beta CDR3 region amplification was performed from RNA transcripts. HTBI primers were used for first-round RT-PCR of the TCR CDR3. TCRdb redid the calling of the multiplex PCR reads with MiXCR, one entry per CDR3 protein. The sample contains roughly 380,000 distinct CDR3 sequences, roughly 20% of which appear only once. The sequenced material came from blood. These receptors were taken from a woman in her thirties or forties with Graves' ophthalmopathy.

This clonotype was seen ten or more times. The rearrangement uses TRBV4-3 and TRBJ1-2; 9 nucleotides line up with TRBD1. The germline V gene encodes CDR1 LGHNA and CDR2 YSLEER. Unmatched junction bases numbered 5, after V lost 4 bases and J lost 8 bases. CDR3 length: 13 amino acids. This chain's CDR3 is CASSPNRGLGYTF. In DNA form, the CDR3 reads TGCGCCAGCAGCCCGAACAGGGGGCTAGGCTACACCTTC.

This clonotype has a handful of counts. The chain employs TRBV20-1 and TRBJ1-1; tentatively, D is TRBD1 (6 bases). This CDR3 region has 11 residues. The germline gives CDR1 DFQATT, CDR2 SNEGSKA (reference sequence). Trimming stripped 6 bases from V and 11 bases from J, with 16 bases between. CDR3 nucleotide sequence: TGCAGTGCCAGGCGGGGGGCATCGGCTTTCTTT. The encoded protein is CSARRGASAFF.

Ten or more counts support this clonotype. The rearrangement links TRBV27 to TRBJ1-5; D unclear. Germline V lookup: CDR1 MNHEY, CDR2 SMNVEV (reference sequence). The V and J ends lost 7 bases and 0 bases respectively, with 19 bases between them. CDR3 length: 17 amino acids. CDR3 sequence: CASKPSRRDHSNQPQHF. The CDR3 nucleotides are TGTGCCAGCAAGCCCTCCAGGAGAGACCATAGCAATCAGCCCCAGCATTTT.

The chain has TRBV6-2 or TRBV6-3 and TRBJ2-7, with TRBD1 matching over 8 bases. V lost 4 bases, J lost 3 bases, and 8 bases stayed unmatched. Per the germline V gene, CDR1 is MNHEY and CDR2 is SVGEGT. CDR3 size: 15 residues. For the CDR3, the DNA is TGTGCCAGCAGTTCATCGGGACAGGCAGACTACGAGCAGTACTTC. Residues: CASSSSGQADYEQYF.

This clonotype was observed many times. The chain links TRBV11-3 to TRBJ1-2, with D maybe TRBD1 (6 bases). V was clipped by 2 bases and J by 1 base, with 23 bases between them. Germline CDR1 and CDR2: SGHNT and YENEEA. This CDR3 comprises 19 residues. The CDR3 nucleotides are TGTGCCAGCAGCTTACTACCTTGGACAGACCAAGAATATAACTATGGCTACACCTTC. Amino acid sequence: CASSLLPWTDQEYNYGYTF.

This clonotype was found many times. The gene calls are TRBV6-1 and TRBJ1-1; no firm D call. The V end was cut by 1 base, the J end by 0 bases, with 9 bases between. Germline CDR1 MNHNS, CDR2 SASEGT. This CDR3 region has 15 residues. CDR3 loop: CASSEGVWMNTEAFF. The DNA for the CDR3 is TGTGCCAGCAGTGAAGGGGTGTGGATGAACACTGAAGCTTTCTTT.

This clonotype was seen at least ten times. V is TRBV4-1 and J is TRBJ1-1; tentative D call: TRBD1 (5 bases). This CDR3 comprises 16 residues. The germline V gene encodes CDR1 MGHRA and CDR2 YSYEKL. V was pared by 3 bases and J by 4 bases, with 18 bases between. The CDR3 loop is CASSQLGARHFTEAFF. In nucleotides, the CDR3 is TGCGCCAGCAGCCAGCTCGGGGCCCGTCATTTCACTGAAGCTTTCTTT.

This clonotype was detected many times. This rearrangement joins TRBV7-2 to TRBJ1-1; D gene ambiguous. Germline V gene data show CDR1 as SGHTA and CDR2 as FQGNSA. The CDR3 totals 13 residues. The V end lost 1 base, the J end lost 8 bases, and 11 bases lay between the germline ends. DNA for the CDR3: TGTGCCAGCAGCTTAGATGGCGCGAGGGAAGCTTTCTTT. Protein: CASSLDGAREAFF.

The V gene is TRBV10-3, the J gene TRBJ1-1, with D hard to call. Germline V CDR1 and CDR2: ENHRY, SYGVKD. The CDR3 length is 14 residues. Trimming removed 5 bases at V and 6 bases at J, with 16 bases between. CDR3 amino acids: CAISSQAKGSEAFF. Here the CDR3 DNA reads TGTGCCATCAGTAGTCAGGCGAAGGGCTCTGAAGCTTTCTTT.

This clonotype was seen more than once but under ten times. The CDR3 reads CATQGIAGDSDEQYF. CDR3 in DNA: TGTGCCACACAGGGGATAGCGGGAGATTCGGACGAGCAGTACTTC. The chain couples TRBV6-2 or TRBV6-3 to TRBJ2-7, with 9 bases matching TRBD2. The junction had 15 bases not matched to a gene; V was cut back by 10 bases and J by 5 bases. Per germline, CDR1 MNHEY and CDR2 SVGEGT. The CDR3 length is 15 residues.

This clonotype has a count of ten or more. The CDR3 region has the DNA TGTGCCAGCAGCCTGAACCAGGGGATCCACTATGGCTACACCTTC. Translated, it gives CASSLNQGIHYGYTF. The chain joins TRBV6-5 to TRBJ1-2; possible D gene TRBD1, 6 bases. In germline, CDR1 is MNHEY, CDR2 SVGAGI. The CDR3 totals 15 residues. V gave up 6 bases and J gave up 3 bases, with 17 bases separating them.

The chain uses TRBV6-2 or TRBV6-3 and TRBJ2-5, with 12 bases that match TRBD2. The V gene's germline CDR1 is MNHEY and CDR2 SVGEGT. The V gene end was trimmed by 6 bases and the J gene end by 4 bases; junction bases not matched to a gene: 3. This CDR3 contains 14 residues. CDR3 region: CASRRLAGAETQYF. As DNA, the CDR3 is TGTGCCAGCAGGAGACTAGCGGGAGCAGAGACCCAGTACTTC.

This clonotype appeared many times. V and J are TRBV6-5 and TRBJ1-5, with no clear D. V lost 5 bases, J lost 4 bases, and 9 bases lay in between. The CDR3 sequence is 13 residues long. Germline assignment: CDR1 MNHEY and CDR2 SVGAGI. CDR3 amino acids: CASSTTRNQPQHF. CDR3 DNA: TGTGCCAGCAGTACAACAAGGAATCAGCCCCAGCATTTT.

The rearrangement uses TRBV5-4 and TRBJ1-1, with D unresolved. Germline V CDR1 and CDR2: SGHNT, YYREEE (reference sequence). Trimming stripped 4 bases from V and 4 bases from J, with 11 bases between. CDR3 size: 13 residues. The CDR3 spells CASSAEEITEAFF. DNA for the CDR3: TGTGCCAGCAGCGCCGAGGAGATCACTGAAGCTTTCTTT.

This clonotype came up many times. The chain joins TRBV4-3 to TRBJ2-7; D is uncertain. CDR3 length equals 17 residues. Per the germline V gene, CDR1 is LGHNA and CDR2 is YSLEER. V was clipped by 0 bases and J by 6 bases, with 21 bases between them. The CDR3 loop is CASSQDPSELDYLEQYF. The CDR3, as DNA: TGCGCCAGCAGCCAAGACCCCTCCGAGCTCGATTATCTCGAGCAGTACTTC.

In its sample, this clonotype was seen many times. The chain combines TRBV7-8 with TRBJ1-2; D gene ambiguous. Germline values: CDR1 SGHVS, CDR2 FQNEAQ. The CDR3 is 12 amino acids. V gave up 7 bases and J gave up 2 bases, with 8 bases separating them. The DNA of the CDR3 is TGTGCCAGCACTTCGGAAAACTATGGCTACACCTTC. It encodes CASTSENYGYTF.

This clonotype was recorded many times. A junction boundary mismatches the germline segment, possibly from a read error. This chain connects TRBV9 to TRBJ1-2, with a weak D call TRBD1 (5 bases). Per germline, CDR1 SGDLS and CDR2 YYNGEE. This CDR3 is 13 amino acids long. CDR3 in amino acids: CASSGTGPGRLRF. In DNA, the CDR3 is TGTGCCAGCAGCGGCACGGGGCCAGGAAGGCTTAGGTTC.

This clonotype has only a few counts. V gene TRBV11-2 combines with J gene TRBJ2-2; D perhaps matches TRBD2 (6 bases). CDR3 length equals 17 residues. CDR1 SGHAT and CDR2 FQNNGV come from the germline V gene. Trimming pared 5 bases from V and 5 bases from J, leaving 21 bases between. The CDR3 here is CASSLGTSTGVTGELFF. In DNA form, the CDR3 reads TGTGCCAGCAGCCTCGGGACTTCGACCGGGGTGACCGGGGAGCTGTTTTTT.

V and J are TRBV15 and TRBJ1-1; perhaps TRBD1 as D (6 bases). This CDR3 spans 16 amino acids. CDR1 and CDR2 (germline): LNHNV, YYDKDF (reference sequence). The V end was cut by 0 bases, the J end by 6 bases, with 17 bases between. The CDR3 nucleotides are TGTGCCACCAGCAGAGACGGGCAGGGGAGGGGCTCTGAAGCTTTCTTT. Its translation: CATSRDGQGRGSEAFF.

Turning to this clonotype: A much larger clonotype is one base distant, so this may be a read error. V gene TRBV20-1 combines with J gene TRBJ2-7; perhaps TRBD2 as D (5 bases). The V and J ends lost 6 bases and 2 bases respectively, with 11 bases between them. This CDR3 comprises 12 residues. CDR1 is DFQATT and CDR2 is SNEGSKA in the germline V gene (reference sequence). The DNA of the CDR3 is TGCAGTGCCACTGACGGGACCTACGAGCAGTACTTC. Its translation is CSATDGTYEQYF.

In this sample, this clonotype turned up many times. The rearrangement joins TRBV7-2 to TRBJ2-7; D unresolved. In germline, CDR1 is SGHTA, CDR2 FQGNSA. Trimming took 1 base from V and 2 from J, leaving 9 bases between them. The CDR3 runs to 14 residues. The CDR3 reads CASSLVKGPYEQYF. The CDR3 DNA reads TGTGCCAGCAGCTTAGTGAAGGGTCCCTACGAGCAGTACTTC.

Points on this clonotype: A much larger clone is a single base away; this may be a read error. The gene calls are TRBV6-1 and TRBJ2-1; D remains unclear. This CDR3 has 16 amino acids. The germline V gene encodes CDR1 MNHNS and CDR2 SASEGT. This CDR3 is CASKRNRVASYNDQFF. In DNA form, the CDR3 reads TGTGCCAGCAAAAGAAACAGAGTAGCCTCCTACAATGATCAGTTCTTC.

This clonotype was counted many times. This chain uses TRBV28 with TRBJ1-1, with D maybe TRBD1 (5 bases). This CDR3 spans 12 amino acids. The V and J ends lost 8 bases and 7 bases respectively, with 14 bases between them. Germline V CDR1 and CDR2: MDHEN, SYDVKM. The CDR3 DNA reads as TGTGCCAGCTCCGAGGGGCGGGTTGAAGCTTTCTTT. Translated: CASSEGRVEAFF.

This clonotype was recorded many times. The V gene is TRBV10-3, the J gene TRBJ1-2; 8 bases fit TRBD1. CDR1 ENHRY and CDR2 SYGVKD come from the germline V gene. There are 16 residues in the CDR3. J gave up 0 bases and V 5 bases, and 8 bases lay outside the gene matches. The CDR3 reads CAISSRGTGANYGYTF. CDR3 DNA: TGTGCCATCAGTTCCAGAGGGACAGGAGCTAACTATGGCTACACCTTC.

This chain's CDR3 is CASSDWRDQETQYF. CDR3 coding DNA: TGTGCCAGCAGTGATTGGAGGGATCAAGAGACCCAGTACTTC. The chain carries TRBV25-1 and TRBJ2-5; tentatively, D is TRBD2 (6 bases). Trimming shortened V by 3 bases and J by 2 bases, and 10 bases separated the two germline ends. CDR1 MGHDK and CDR2 SYGVNS come from the germline V gene. This CDR3 has 14 amino acids.

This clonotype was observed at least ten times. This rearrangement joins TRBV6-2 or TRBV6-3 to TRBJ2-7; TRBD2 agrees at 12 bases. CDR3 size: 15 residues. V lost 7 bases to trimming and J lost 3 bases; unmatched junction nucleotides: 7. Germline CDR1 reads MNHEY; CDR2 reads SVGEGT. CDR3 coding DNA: TGTGCCAGCACTCCGGGACTAGCGGGCCGCTACGAGCAGTACTTC. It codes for CASTPGLAGRYEQYF.

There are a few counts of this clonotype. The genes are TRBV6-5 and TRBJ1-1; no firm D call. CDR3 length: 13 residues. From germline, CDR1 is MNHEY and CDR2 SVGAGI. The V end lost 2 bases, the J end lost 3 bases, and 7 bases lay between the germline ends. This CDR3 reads CASSYRTDTEAFF. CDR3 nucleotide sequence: TGTGCCAGCAGTTACCGGACGGACACTGAAGCTTTCTTT.

CDR3 in DNA: TGTGCCAGCAGTCCGCAGTACGGGGAAGCTTTCTTT. It yields the protein CASSPQYGEAFF. The chain has TRBV6-2 or TRBV6-3 and TRBJ1-1; D ambiguous. CDR3 length: 12 residues. The V and J ends lost 5 bases and 8 bases respectively, with 12 bases between them. Germline CDR1 and CDR2: MNHEY and SVGEGT.